This TCR beta chain was captured in a study of beta chain features in type 1 diabetes. Background on the study: Sorted cells from all samples, numbering roughly 100 million, were examined. Study-level findings and limits: Among type 1 diabetes patients, VDJ junctions had fewer insertions and more deletions. Whether HLA type affects TCRB rearrangement stayed undetermined in the present work.

Based on CD45RO/CCR7/CD25/CD127/CD95/CD27, CD4+ regulatory, stem cell-like memory, naive and central memory cells were sorted. In regard to this clone: The target antigen is unknown.

The study reverse transcribed the entire isolated RNA, so it sequenced expressed TCRB transcripts. This table comes from immunoSEQ multiplex PCR, and its TCRdb copy is limited to in-frame clones, with some not included. The table includes roughly 400,000 clones, approximately 14% detected once. The TCR was taken from a man aged 25-45 years in good health. Source material: naive CD4+ T cells from blood.

This CDR3 reads CASSQVSTGGYTF. Here the CDR3 DNA reads TGTGCCAGCAGCCAAGTCTCGACGGGGGGCTACACCTTC. The V and J genes are TRBV14 and TRBJ1-2; no definite D call. CDR1 SGHDN and CDR2 FVKESK come from the germline V gene. This CDR3 comprises 13 residues. V lost 1 base, J lost 8 bases, and 11 bases lay in between.